A few counts support the clone carrying this T cell receptor (beta chain). What it recognizes is unknown. This sample is part of a study of blood T cells in healthy people across ages. Study conclusions and caveats: More naive CD4+ cells and higher diversity were found in long-lived than in aged donors.

V was clipped by 4 bases and J by 7 bases; unmatched bases: 8. The CDR3 covers 14 residues. Germline loops: CDR1 SGHRS, CDR2 YFSETQ. Then a second PCR, running about 6 to 12 cycles, was carried out with a sample-barcoded 5' primer and a J-beta primer mix. TCRdb used MiXCR to reprocess the 5' RACE reads, holding one entry per CDR3 protein. The table has 1.6 million or so distinct CDR3 sequences, roughly 32% seen once; the top ten hold 10% to 12%. Each sample yielded at least 6 micrograms of PBMC total RNA. The sequence was obtained from a woman between 25 and 40 years old in good health. Sample: blood. The chain is built from TRBV5-1 and TRBJ1-2; 9 nucleotides agree with TRBD1. DNA of the CDR3: TGCGCCAGCAGCGGGACACAGGGGGCGCGTGGCTACACCTTC. Protein sequence: CASSGTQGARGYTF.